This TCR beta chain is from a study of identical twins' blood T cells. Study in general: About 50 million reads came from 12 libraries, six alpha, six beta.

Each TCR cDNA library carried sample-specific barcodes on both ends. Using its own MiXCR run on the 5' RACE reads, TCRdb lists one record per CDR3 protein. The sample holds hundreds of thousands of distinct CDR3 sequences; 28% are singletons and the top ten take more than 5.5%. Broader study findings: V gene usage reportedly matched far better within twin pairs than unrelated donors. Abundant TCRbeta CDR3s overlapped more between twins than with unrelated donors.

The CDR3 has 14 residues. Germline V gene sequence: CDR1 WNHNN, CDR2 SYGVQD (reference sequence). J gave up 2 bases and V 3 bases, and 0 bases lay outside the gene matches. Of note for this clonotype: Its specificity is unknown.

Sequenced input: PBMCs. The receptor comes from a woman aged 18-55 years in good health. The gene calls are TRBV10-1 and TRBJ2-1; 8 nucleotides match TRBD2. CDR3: CASSDSGAYNEQFF. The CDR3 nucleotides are TGCGCCAGCAGTGATAGCGGGGCCTACAATGAGCAGTTCTTC.